The clone carrying this TCR beta chain was picked up many times. This CDR3 has 13 residues. V trimming: 6 bases; J trimming: 6 bases; junction bases outside the gene matches: 11. The germline gives CDR1 DFQATT, CDR2 SNEGSKA (reference sequence). The data stem from a study of T cells in Graves' hyperthyroidism and ophthalmopathy. Amplified TCR beta CDR3 regions derived from RNA transcripts. The HTBI primer set served for first-round RT-PCR of the TCR CDR3. TCRdb re-called the multiplex PCR reads with MiXCR, one entry per CDR3 protein. The sample carries around 600,000 distinct CDR3 sequences, 15% to 19% recorded once.

The sample was blood. The rearrangement uses TRBV20-1 and TRBJ2-7; 7 bases are a match to TRBD2. The origin of this receptor is a woman aged 25 to 39 with Graves' hyperthyroidism. Here the CDR3 DNA reads TGCAGTGCAGGATTCGGGGGGTGGGGCGAGCAGTACTTC. Translation gives CSAGFGGWGEQYF.